This TCR beta chain was sequenced in a study of OX40 agonist ivuxolimab in advanced cancers. Study information: Ivuxolimab, an antibody acting as an agonist of OX40 (CD134), was used to treat patients. In this trial design, patients received ivuxolimab intravenously at 0.01 to 10 mg/kg every 2 weeks. Study results and caveats: CD8+ T cells (on average) carried more expanded clones than CD4+ T cells. Antigen specificity was not determined for the expanded peripheral T cells.

Libraries were prepared by immunoSEQ multiplex PCR; TCRdb keeps only in-frame clonotypes and omits some of them. This sample has tens of thousands of clones, with 84% found just once. Germline lookup yields CDR1 SNHLY and CDR2 FYNNEI. The V gene lost 1 base and the J gene lost 5 bases, with 9 bases spanning the gap. This CDR3 comprises 14 residues. Note on this clone: What it binds is not known.

The chain joins TRBV2 to TRBJ1-5; no firm D call. This material consisted of CD4+ or CD8+ T cells sorted from blood, taken in a trial of the OX40 agonist ivuxolimab. The receptor comes from an adult with an advanced solid tumor such as melanoma, head and neck, liver or kidney cancer. Here the CDR3 reads CASSEGSGDQPQHF. The CDR3 DNA follows: TGTGCCAGCAGTGAAGGATCAGGAGATCAGCCCCAGCATTTT. Combining the CDR3 with reference TRBV2 and TRBJ1-5 gives the whole variable domain EPEVTQTPSHQVTQMGQEVILRCVPISNHLYFYWYRQILGQKVEFLVSFYNNEISEKSEIFDDQFSVERPDGSNFTLKIRSTKLEDSAMYFCASSEGSGDQPQHFGDGTRLSIL.